The clone carrying this T cell receptor (beta chain) has more than one count but fewer than ten. Its antigen is not known. This CDR3 is 15 amino acids long. CDR1 and CDR2 (germline): SGHRS, YFSETQ. V lost 0 bases and J 5 bases, leaving 15 bases between the germline ends. The PCR was carried out with 60 Vbeta primers and 13 Jbeta primers. TCRdb's copy holds only in-frame clones and misses some; the assay was immunoSEQ multiplex PCR. The sample carries fewer than 150,000 clones, 73% recorded once. These data belong to a study of cytomegalovirus exposure and HLA in healthy donors. Study-wide results and limits: Cytomegalovirus status was reportedly diagnosed by the classifier with high specificity and sensitivity.

The clonotype was recovered from a human donor in good health. This chain connects TRBV5-1 to TRBJ2-7, with D tentatively TRBD2 (6 bases). The specimen sequenced was PBMCs. CDR3 in amino acids: CASSLEAPGVDEQYF. The CDR3 DNA sequence: TGCGCCAGCAGCTTGGAGGCCCCGGGGGTAGACGAGCAGTACTTC.